Each of the 25 T cell receptor beta chains below was sequenced from the same sample in a study of blood T cell repertoires in COVID-19. Profiling relied on immunoSEQ multiplex PCR, and the TCRdb table lists in-frame clones only, not all of them. The data show under 130,000 clones, roughly 90% seen once. Sequencing was performed on peripheral blood. The receptors derive from a woman in her fifties or sixties with acute or convalescent COVID-19.

The rearrangement links TRBV5-1 to TRBJ1-5, with TRBD1 as a possible D gene (5 bases). The CDR3 extends over 14 amino acids. Germline V gene sequence: CDR1 SGHRS, CDR2 YFSETQ. The ends were cut back, 4 bases at V and 2 bases at J, with 10 bases in the middle. The CDR3 DNA reads as TGCGCCAGCAGCCTATCGACAGGCAATCAGCCCCAGCATTTT. The encoded protein is CASSLSTGNQPQHF.

The J gene is TRBJ2-1, the V gene TRBV18, with TRBD2 identical over 9 bases. The CDR3 totals 16 residues. After removal of 2 bases from V and 1 base from J, the junction contained 3 bases not matched to a gene. Per germline, CDR1 KGHSH and CDR2 LQKENI. Here the CDR3 reads CASSPAGGLSYNEQFF. The CDR3, as DNA: TGTGCCAGCTCACCAGCGGGAGGGTTATCCTACAATGAGCAGTTCTTC.

J is TRBJ2-3 and V is TRBV20-1; 8 bases match TRBD1. Germline V lookup: CDR1 DFQATT, CDR2 SNEGSKA (reference sequence). CDR3 length: 17 residues. The V segment lost 3 bases and the J segment 6 bases; nucleotides outside the gene matches: 17. The CDR3 DNA reads as TGCAGTGCTAGTTCTGGAGACAGGGGACTGAAAAGGGATACGCAGTATTTT. Residues: CSASSGDRGLKRDTQYF.

The chain combines TRBV15 with TRBJ1-1; a possible D gene is TRBD1 (5 bases). V gave up 1 base and J gave up 6 bases, with 6 bases separating them. The CDR3 has 12 amino acids. Germline CDR1 reads LNHNV; CDR2 reads YYDKDF (reference sequence). The CDR3 coding sequence is TGTGCCACCAGCAGAGCGACAGCTGAAGCTTTCTTT. Translation gives CATSRATAEAFF.

The chain links TRBV18 to TRBJ2-2, with 9 positions matching TRBD1. CDR1 is KGHSH and CDR2 is LQKENI in the germline V gene. V shed 3 bases and J 4 bases; nucleotides not matched to a gene: 6. This CDR3 region has 16 residues. The CDR3 region is CASSPPGQGFTGELFF. The CDR3 DNA follows: TGTGCCAGCTCACCGCCGGGACAGGGATTCACCGGGGAGCTGTTTTTT.

The CDR3 region is CASTTRTQGNIQYF. CDR3 sequence (DNA): TGTGCCAGCACCACCCGGACACAGGGAAACATTCAGTACTTC. The chain uses TRBV27 and TRBJ2-4; D might be TRBD1 (6 bases). The CDR3 length is 14 residues. Deletions cut 7 bases from V and 6 bases from J, with 16 bases between. The germline V gene encodes CDR1 MNHEY and CDR2 SMNVEV (reference sequence).

The rearrangement uses TRBV12-3 or TRBV12-4 and TRBJ1-2, with D tentatively TRBD1 (6 bases). The CDR3 runs to 13 residues. V gave up 2 bases and J gave up 6 bases, with 10 bases separating them. The CDR3 loop is CASSLYRDHGYTF. DNA of the CDR3: TGTGCCAGCAGTTTATACAGGGACCATGGCTACACCTTC.

This chain uses TRBV29-1 with TRBJ1-2; D is ambiguous. The CDR3 length is 12 residues. Trimming removed 0 bases at V and 8 bases at J, with 10 bases between. Germline V lookup: CDR1 SQVTM, CDR2 ANQGSEA. CDR3 sequence: CSVEDSLWGYTF. The DNA for the CDR3 is TGCAGCGTTGAAGATTCACTATGGGGCTACACCTTC.

This rearrangement joins TRBV11-1 to TRBJ1-1; D perhaps matches TRBD1 (6 bases). Per germline, CDR1 SGHAT and CDR2 FQDESV (reference sequence). This CDR3 has 14 residues. V was shortened by 4 bases and J by 1 base, with 10 bases between the two germline ends. CDR3 protein: CASSYRAENTEAFF. CDR3 nucleotide sequence: TGTGCCAGCAGCTACAGGGCTGAGAACACTGAAGCTTTCTTT.

With regard to this clone: Other DNA sequences in this specimen translate into the identical CDR3. The chain carries TRBV28 and TRBJ2-7; weak D call: TRBD1 (6 bases). V was clipped by 1 base and J by 1 base, with 11 bases between them. The CDR3 sequence is 15 residues long. Germline CDR1 MDHEN, CDR2 SYDVKM. CDR3 sequence reads: CASSLYGRGSYEQYF. The CDR3 DNA reads as TGTGCCAGCAGTTTATACGGCAGGGGATCCTACGAGCAGTACTTC.

This clone was seen just once. The chain carries TRBV28 and TRBJ1-2; the D is unclear. Germline V gene sequence: CDR1 MDHEN, CDR2 SYDVKM. The CDR3 contains 14 residues. Trimming cost V 5 bases and J 4 bases, with 14 bases left between them. As DNA, the CDR3 is TGTGCCAGCAGTGAGAGCGATCGGATCTATGGCTACACCTTC. Translating it yields CASSESDRIYGYTF.

The V gene is TRBV4-1, the J gene TRBJ2-5; D perhaps matches TRBD2 (6 bases). The CDR3 has 15 residues. The germline V gene encodes CDR1 MGHRA and CDR2 YSYEKL. Trimming removed 1 base at V and 1 base at J, with 10 bases between. The CDR3 loop reads CASSQVSGPQETQYF. The CDR3 DNA reads as TGCGCCAGCAGCCAAGTAAGCGGGCCCCAAGAGACCCAGTACTTC.

The chain has TRBV6-6 and TRBJ2-1; 9 positions agree with TRBD2. Germline loops: CDR1 MNHNY, CDR2 SVGAGI (reference sequence). The ends lost 5 bases at V and 5 bases at J; junction bases unmatched: 7. This CDR3 has 15 amino acids. CDR3 amino acids: CASSNGLASDNEQFF. The CDR3 coding sequence is TGTGCCAGCAGTAACGGACTAGCGTCGGACAATGAGCAGTTCTTC.

CDR3 in amino acids: CASSFGTKGEQFF. CDR3 sequence (DNA): TGTGCCAGCAGTTTTGGGACTAAGGGTGAGCAGTTCTTC. The chain combines TRBV28 with TRBJ2-1, with TRBD2 identical over 7 bases. The V segment lost 3 bases and the J segment 9 bases; nucleotides outside the gene matches: 5. CDR1 and CDR2 (germline): MDHEN, SYDVKM. This CDR3 is 13 amino acids long. The variable domain in full, with the rest retrieved from reference TRBV28 and TRBJ2-1, is DVKVTQSSRYLVKRTGEKVFLECVQDMDHENMFWYRQDPGLGLRLIYFSYDVKMKEKGDIPEGYSVSREKKERFSLILESASTNQTSMYLCASSFGTKGEQFFGPGTRLTVL.

The rearrangement joins TRBV14 to TRBJ1-1; D unclear. CDR3 length: 12 amino acids. V dropped 3 bases and J dropped 8 bases, with 10 bases sitting between them. Germline CDR1 is SGHDN and CDR2 is FVKESK. Here the CDR3 reads CASSHIREEAFF. The CDR3 coding sequence is TGTGCCAGCAGCCACATCCGGGAAGAAGCTTTCTTT.

The chain couples TRBV28 to TRBJ1-5, with 9 bases identical to TRBD1. The CDR3 consists of 16 residues. After removal of 4 bases from V and 2 bases from J, the junction contained 6 bases not matched to a gene. From germline, CDR1 is MDHEN and CDR2 SYDVKM. In DNA, the CDR3 is TGTGCCAGCAGTTCTACGGACAGGGGAGGCAATCAGCCCCAGCATTTT. It codes for CASSSTDRGGNQPQHF.

V is TRBV12-3 or TRBV12-4 and J is TRBJ1-5; D gene uncertain. CDR3 length: 13 residues. Trimming removed 3 bases from V and 2 bases from J, with 5 bases in between. CDR3 DNA sequence: TGTGCCAGCAGTTTGTTCGGCAATCAGCCCCAGCATTTT. This encodes CASSLFGNQPQHF.

The rearrangement links TRBV19 to TRBJ2-1, with D possibly being TRBD2 (6 bases). CDR1 is LNHDA and CDR2 is SQIVND in the germline V gene (reference sequence). This CDR3 is built from 15 residues. Trimming removed 4 bases at V and 0 bases at J, with 10 bases between. CDR3 nucleotides: TGTGCCAGTAGTACGTTGGGGGGCTCCTACAATGAGCAGTTCTTC. Amino acids: CASSTLGGSYNEQFF.

This clone was seen once. The chain links TRBV19 to TRBJ1-1; 7 bases align to TRBD1. Unmatched junction bases numbered 7, after V lost 3 bases and J lost 3 bases. The CDR3 is 15 residues long. Germline V gene data show CDR1 as LNHDA and CDR2 as SQIVND (reference sequence). The CDR3 loop is CASSMRGLGDTEAFF. In DNA, the CDR3 is TGTGCCAGTAGTATGAGGGGGCTTGGGGACACTGAAGCTTTCTTT.

On this clone: Distinct nucleotide sequences in the sample also encode this CDR3. This rearrangement joins TRBV5-4 to TRBJ1-2; D remains ambiguous. The CDR3 runs to 11 residues. Trimming stripped 0 bases from V and 8 bases from J, with 5 bases between. Germline V gene sequence: CDR1 SGHNT, CDR2 YYREEE (reference sequence). In DNA form, the CDR3 reads TGTGCCAGCAGCTTGGACCGGGGCTACACCTTC. As protein: CASSLDRGYTF. The variable domain in full, completed from reference TRBV5-4 and TRBJ1-2, reads ETGVTQSPTHLIKTRGQQVTLRCSSQSGHNTVSWYQQALGQGPQFIFQYYREEENGRGNFPPRFSGLQFPNYSSELNVNALELDDSALYLCASSLDRGYTFGSGTRLTVV.

The V call is TRBV2, the J call TRBJ2-2; tentatively, D is TRBD2 (7 bases). The CDR3 length is 13 residues. Germline CDR1 reads SNHLY; CDR2 reads FYNNEI. Deletions cut 6 bases from V and 7 bases from J, with 12 bases between. DNA of the CDR3: TGTGCCAGCAGCAAAAGGGGGGGCGGGGAGCTGTTTTTT. Residues: CASSKRGGGELFF.

V and J are TRBV29-1 and TRBJ1-4; 8 bases match TRBD1. Germline CDR1 reads SQVTM; CDR2 reads ANQGSEA. V was clipped by 6 bases and J by 7 bases; unmatched bases: 1. This CDR3 is 11 amino acids long. DNA for the CDR3: TGCAGCGTCGGGACAGGTGAAAAACTGTTTTTT. This gives the protein CSVGTGEKLFF.

This sequence joins TRBV5-8 and TRBJ2-1; 7 nucleotides match TRBD2. The CDR3 has 16 amino acids. Germline loops: CDR1 SGHTS, CDR2 YDEGEE. V lost 6 bases, J lost 8 bases, and 17 bases stayed unmatched. CDR3 nucleotide sequence: TGTGCCAGCACCCCCGGGGGGTGGGAGGGCCCAGATGAGCAGTTCTTC. It translates to CASTPGGWEGPDEQFF.

The chain is built from TRBV4-2 and TRBJ1-1, with D unclear. In germline, CDR1 is LGHNA, CDR2 YNFKEQ. The CDR3 loop spans 13 amino acids. V lost 3 bases to trimming and J lost 3 bases, with 8 bases between them. The chain's CDR3 is CASSQKEYTEAFF. The CDR3, as DNA: TGTGCCAGCAGCCAGAAAGAGTACACTGAAGCTTTCTTT.

V and J are TRBV19 and TRBJ1-4, with D perhaps matching TRBD1 (6 bases). V lost 5 bases to trimming and J lost 5 bases, with 15 bases between them. Germline CDR1 and CDR2: LNHDA and SQIVND (reference sequence). The CDR3 sequence is 15 residues long. The chain's CDR3 is CASSGAGQKNEKLFF. CDR3 DNA: TGTGCCAGTAGTGGGGCCGGACAGAAAAATGAAAAACTGTTTTTT.